This T cell receptor beta chain is from a study of shared clonotypes between healthy human individuals. Concerning this clone itself: The antigen is undetermined.

CD8 cells classed as naive were CD45RO-negative and positively selected for CCR7, excluding terminally differentiated effector memory CD45RA+ cells. The repertoire was sequenced with immunoSEQ multiplex PCR; TCRdb's copy has only in-frame clones and lacks some. The sample holds nearly 600,000 clones, roughly 96% seen once. The CDR3 runs to 15 residues. V lost 7 bases, J lost 0 bases, and 16 bases lay in between. Germline V gene data show CDR1 as SNHLY and CDR2 as FYNNEI. Regarding the study as a whole: Sampling included only blood; tissue repertoires likely differ. Rarefaction showed that sequencing of sorted subsets was incomplete (despite large depth).

The chain recombines TRBV2 with TRBJ2-7; no clear D gene. The specimen sequenced was naive CD8+ T cells sorted from blood. The sequence derives from a young woman in good health. The CDR3 bases are TGTGCCAGCACCGACCTTGGGCAGGCCTCCTACGAGCAGTACTTC. The encoded protein is CASTDLGQASYEQYF.